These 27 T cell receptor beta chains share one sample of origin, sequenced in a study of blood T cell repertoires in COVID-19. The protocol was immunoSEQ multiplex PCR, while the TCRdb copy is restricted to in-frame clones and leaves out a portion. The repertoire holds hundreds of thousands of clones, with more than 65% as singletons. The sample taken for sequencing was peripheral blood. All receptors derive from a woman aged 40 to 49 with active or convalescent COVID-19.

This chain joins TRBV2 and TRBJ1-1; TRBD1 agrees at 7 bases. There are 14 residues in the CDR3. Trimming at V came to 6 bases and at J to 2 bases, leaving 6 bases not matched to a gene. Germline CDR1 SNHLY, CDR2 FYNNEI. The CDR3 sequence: CASSRDSLNTEAFF. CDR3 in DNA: TGTGCCAGCAGCCGGGACAGTCTTAACACTGAAGCTTTCTTT.

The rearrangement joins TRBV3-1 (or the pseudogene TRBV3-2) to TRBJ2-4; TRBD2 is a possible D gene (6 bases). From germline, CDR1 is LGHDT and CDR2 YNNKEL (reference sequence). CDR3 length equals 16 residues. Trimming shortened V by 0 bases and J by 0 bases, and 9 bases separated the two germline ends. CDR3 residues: CASSQEEGLAKNIQYF. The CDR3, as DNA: TGTGCCAGCAGCCAAGAGGAGGGGCTAGCCAAAAACATTCAGTACTTC.

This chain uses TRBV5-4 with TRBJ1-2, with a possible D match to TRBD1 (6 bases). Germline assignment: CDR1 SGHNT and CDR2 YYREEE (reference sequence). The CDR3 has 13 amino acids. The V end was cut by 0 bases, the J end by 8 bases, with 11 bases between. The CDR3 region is CASSLDLRGGYTF. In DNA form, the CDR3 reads TGTGCCAGCAGCTTGGATTTGAGGGGGGGCTACACCTTC.

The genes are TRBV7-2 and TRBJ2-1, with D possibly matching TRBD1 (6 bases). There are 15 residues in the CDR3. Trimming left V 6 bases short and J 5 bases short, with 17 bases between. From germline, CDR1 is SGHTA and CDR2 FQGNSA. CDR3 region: CASRSGQPWDNEQFF. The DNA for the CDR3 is TGTGCCAGCAGATCGGGACAACCTTGGGACAATGAGCAGTTCTTC. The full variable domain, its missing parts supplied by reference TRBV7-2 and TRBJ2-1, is GAGVSQSPSNKVTEKGKDVELRCDPISGHTALYWYRQSLGQGLEFLIYFQGNSAPDKSGLPSDRFSAERTGGSVSTLTIQRTQQEDSAVYLCASRSGQPWDNEQFFGPGTRLTVL.

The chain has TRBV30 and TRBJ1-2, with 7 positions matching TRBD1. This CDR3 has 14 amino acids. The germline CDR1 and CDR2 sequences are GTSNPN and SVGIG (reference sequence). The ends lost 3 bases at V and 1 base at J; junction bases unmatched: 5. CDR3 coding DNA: TGTGCCTGGAGCTGGACAGGACGTAACTATGGCTACACCTTC. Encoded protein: CAWSWTGRNYGYTF. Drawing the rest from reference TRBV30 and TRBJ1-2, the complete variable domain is SQTIHQWPATLVQPVGSPLSLECTVEGTSNPNLYWYRQAAGRGLQLLFYSVGIGQISSEVPQNLSASRPQDRQFILSSKKLLLSDSGFYLCAWSWTGRNYGYTFGSGTRLTVV.

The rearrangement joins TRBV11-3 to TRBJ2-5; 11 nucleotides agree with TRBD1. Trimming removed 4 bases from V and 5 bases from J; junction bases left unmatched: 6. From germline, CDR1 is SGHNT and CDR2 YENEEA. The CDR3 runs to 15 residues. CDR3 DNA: TGTGCCAGCAGCTCAGGGACAGGGGGACCGGAGACCCAGTACTTC. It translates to CASSSGTGGPETQYF. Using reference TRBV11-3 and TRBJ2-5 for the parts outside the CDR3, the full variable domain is EAGVVQSPRYKIIEKKQPVAFWCNPISGHNTLYWYLQNLGQGPELLIRYENEEAVDDSQLPKDRFSAERLKGVDSTLKIQPAELGDSAVYLCASSSGTGGPETQYFGPGTRLLVL.

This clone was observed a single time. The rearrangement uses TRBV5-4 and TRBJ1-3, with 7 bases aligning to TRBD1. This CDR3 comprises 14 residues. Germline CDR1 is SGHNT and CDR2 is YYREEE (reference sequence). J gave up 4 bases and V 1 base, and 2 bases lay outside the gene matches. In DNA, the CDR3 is TGTGCCAGCAGCTTGCAGGGACAGGGAAACACCATATATTTT. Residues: CASSLQGQGNTIYF. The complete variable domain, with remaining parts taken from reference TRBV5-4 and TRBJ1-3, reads ETGVTQSPTHLIKTRGQQVTLRCSSQSGHNTVSWYQQALGQGPQFIFQYYREEENGRGNFPPRFSGLQFPNYSSELNVNALELDDSALYLCASSLQGQGNTIYFGEGSWLTVV.

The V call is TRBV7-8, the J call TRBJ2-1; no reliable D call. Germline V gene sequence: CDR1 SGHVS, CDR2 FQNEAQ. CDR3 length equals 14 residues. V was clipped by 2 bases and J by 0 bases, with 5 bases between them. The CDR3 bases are TGTGCCAGCAGCTTACGAGCCTCCTACAATGAGCAGTTCTTC. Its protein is CASSLRASYNEQFF.

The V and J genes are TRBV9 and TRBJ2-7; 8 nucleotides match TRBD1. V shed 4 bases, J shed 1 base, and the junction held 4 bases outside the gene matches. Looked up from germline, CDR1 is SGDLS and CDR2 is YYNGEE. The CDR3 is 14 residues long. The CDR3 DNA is TGTGCCAGCAGCCCCGGGACAGGTTCCTACGAGCAGTACTTC. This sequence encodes CASSPGTGSYEQYF.

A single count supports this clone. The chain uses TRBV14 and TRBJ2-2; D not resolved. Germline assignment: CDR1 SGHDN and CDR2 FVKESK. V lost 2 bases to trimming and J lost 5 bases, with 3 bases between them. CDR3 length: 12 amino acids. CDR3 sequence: CASSQSTGELFF. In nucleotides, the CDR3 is TGTGCCAGCAGCCAATCTACCGGGGAGCTGTTTTTT. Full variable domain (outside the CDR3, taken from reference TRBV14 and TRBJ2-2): EAGVTQFPSHSVIEKGQTVTLRCDPISGHDNLYWYRRVMGKEIKFLLHFVKESKQDESGMPNNRFLAERTGGTYSTLKVQPAELEDSGVYFCASSQSTGELFFGEGSRLTVL.

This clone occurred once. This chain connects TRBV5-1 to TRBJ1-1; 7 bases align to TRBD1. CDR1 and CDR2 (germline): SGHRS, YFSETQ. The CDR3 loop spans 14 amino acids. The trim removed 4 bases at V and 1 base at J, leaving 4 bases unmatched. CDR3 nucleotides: TGCGCCAGCAGCACCGGACAGGAGAACACTGAAGCTTTCTTT. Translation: CASSTGQENTEAFF.

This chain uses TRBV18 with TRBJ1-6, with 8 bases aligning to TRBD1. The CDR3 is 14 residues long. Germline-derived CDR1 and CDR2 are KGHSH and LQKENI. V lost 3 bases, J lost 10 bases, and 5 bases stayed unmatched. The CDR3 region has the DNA TGTGCCAGCTCACCCCAGGGGGCAGAATCACCCCTCCACTTT. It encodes CASSPQGAESPLHF.

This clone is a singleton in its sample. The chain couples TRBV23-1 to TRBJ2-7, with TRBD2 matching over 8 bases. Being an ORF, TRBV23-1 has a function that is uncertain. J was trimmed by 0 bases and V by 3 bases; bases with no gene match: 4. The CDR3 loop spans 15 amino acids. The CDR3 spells CASSHVAGISYEQYV. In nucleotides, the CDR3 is TGCGCCAGCAGTCATGTAGCGGGGATCTCCTACGAGCAGTACGTC.

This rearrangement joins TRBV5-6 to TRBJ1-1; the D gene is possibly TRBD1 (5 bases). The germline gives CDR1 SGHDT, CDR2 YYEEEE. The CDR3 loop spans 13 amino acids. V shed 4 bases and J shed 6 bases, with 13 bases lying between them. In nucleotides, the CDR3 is TGTGCCAGCAGCCTGGGGGGAGGCCCTGAAGCTTTCTTT. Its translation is CASSLGGGPEAFF. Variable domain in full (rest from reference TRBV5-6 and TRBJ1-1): DAGVTQSPTHLIKTRGQQVTLRCSPKSGHDTVSWYQQALGQGPQFIFQYYEEEERQRGNFPDRFSGHQFPNYSSELNVNALLLGDSALYLCASSLGGGPEAFFGQGTRLTVV.

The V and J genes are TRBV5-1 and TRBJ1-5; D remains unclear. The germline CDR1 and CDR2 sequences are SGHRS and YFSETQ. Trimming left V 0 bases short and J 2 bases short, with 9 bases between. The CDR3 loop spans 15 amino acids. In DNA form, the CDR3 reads TGCGCCAGCAGCTTGGACAGTGGCCGCAATCAGCCCCAGCATTTT. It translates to CASSLDSGRNQPQHF.

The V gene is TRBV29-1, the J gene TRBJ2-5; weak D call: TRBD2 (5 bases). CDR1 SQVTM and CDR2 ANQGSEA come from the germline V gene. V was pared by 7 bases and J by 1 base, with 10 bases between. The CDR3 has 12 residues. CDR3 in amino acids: CSARTGQETQYF. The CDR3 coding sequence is TGCAGCGCCCGGACTGGCCAAGAGACCCAGTACTTC.

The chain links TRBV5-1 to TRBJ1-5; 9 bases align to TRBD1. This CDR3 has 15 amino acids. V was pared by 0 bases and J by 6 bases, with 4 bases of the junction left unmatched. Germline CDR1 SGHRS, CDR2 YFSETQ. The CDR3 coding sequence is TGCGCCAGCAGCTTGGAGGGACAGGGAACTCAGCCCCAGCATTTT. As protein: CASSLEGQGTQPQHF.

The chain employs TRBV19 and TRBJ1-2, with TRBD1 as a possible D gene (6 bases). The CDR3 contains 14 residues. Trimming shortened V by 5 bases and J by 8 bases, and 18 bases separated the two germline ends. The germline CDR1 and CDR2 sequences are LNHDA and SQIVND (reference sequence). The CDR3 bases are TGTGCCAGTAGTCCTATTGTACAGGGACCCGGCTACACCTTC. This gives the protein CASSPIVQGPGYTF.

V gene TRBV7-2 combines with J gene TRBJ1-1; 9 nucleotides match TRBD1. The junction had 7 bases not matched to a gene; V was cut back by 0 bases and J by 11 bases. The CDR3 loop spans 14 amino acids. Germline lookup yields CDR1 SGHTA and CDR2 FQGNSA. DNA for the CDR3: TGTGCCAGCAGCTTAGCGCAGGGACAGGGTAGGGCTTTCTTT. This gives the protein CASSLAQGQGRAFF. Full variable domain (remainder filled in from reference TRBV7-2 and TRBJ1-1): GAGVSQSPSNKVTEKGKDVELRCDPISGHTALYWYRQSLGQGLEFLIYFQGNSAPDKSGLPSDRFSAERTGGSVSTLTIQRTQQEDSAVYLCASSLAQGQGRAFFGQGTRLTVV.

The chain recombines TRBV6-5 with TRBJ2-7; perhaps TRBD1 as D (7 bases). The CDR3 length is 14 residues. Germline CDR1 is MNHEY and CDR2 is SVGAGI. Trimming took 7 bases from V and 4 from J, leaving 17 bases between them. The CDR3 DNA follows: TGTGCCAGCAAAGCCAACAGGGGAGGTTACGAGCAGTACTTC. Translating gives CASKANRGGYEQYF.

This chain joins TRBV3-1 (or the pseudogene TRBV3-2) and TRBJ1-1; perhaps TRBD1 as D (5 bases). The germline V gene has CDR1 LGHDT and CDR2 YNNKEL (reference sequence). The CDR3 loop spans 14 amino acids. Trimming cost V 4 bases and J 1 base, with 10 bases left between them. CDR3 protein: CASSLRGKNTEAFF. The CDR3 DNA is TGTGCCAGCAGCCTAAGGGGAAAGAACACTGAAGCTTTCTTT.

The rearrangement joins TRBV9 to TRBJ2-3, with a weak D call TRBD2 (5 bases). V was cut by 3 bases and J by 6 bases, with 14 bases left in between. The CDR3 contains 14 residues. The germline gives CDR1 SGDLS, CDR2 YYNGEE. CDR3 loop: CASSGGAFLDTQYF. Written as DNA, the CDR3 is TGTGCCAGCAGCGGGGGAGCTTTTCTGGATACGCAGTATTTT.

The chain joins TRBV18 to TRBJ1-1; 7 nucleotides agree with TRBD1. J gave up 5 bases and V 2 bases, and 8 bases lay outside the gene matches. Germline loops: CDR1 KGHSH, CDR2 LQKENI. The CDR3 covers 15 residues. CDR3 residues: CASSPLQGGGTEAFF. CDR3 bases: TGTGCCAGCTCACCATTGCAGGGGGGAGGTACTGAAGCTTTCTTT.

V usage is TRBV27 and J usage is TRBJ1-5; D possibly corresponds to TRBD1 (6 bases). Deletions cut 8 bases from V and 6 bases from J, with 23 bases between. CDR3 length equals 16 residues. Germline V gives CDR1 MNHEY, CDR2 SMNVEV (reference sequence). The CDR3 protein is CASATRGTGLGQPQHF. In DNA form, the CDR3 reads TGTGCCAGCGCAACGAGGGGAACAGGGTTGGGTCAGCCCCAGCATTTT.

CDR3 loop: CASSVVGGGTDTQYF. The CDR3 DNA is TGTGCCAGCAGCGTAGTTGGCGGGGGCACAGATACGCAGTATTTT. The chain joins TRBV9 to TRBJ2-3, with D possibly matching TRBD2 (6 bases). CDR1 and CDR2 from the germline V gene are SGDLS and YYNGEE. This CDR3 has 15 amino acids. The ends were cut back, 0 bases at V and 1 base at J, with 9 bases in the middle.

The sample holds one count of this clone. The CDR3 DNA reads as TGTGCCAGCAGTTTAAGGAGGCTCTCTGGAAACACCATATATTTT. It yields the protein CASSLRRLSGNTIYF. The J gene is TRBJ1-3, the V gene TRBV28; D remains unclear. Germline CDR1 MDHEN, CDR2 SYDVKM. Trimming took off 2 bases at V and 0 bases at J, with 8 bases between the two ends. The CDR3 runs to 15 residues.

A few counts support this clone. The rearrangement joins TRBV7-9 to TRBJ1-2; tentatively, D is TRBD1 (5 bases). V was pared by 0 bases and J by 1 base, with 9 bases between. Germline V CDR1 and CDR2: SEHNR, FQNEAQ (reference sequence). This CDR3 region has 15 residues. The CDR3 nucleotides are TGTGCCAGCAGCTTAGCCCACAGGAGTAACTATGGCTACACCTTC. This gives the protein CASSLAHRSNYGYTF.